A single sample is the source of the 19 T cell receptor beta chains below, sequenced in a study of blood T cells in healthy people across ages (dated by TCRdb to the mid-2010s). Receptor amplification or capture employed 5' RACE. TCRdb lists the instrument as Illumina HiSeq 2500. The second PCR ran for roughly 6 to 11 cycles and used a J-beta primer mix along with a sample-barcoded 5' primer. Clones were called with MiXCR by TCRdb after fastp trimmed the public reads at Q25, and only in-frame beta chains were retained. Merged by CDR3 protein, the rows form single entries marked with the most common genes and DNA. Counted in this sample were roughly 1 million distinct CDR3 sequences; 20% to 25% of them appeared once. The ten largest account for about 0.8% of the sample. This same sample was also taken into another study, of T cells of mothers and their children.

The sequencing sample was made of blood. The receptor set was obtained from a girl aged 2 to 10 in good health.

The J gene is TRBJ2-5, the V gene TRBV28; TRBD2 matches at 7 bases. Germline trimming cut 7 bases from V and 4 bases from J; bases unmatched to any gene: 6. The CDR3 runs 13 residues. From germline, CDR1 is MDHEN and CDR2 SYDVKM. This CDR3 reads CASISPGGETQYF. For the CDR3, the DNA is TGTGCCAGCATAAGTCCGGGGGGAGAGACCCAGTACTTC.

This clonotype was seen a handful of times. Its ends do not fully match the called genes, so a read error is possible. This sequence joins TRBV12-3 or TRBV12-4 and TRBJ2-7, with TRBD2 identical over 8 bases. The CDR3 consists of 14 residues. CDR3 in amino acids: CASSRGGGVKTQHF. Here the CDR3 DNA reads TGTGCCAGCAGCCGGGGGGGAGGCGTCAAGACCCAGCACTTC.

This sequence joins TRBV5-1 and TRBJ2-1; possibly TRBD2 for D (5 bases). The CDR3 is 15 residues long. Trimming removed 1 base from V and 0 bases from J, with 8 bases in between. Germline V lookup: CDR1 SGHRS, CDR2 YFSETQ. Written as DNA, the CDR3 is TGCGCCAGCAGCTTGTATGGAGGCTCCTACAATGAGCAGTTCTTC. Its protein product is CASSLYGGSYNEQFF.

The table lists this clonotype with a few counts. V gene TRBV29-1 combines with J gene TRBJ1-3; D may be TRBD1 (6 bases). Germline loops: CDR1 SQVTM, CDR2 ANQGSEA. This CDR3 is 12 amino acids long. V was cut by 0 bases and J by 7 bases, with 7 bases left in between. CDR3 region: CSVEDTGNTIYF. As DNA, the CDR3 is TGCAGCGTTGAAGATACAGGGAACACCATATATTTT.

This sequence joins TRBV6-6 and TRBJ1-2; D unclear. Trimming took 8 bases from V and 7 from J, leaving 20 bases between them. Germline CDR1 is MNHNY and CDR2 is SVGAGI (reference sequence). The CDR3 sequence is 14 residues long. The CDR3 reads CASGLGEAYSGYTF. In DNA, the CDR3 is TGTGCCAGCGGACTTGGGGAGGCCTATAGTGGCTACACCTTC.

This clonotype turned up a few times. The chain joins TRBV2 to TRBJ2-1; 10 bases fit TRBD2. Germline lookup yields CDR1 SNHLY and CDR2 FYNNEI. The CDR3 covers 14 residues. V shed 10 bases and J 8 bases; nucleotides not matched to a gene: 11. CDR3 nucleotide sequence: TGTGCCACTTCGCTAGCGGGAGTTTCTCATGAGCAGTTCTTC. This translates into CATSLAGVSHEQFF.

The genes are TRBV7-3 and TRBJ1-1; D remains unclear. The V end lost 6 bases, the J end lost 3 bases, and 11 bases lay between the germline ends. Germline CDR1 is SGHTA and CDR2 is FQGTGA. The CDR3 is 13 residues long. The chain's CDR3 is CASRLNGDTEAFF. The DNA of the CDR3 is TGTGCCAGCAGATTGAATGGGGACACTGAAGCTTTCTTT.

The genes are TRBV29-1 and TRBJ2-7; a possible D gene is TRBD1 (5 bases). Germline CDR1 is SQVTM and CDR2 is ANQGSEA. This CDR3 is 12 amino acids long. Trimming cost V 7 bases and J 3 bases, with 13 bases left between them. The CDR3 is CSAEDSDYEQYF. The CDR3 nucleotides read TGCAGCGCCGAAGACAGCGACTACGAGCAGTACTTC.

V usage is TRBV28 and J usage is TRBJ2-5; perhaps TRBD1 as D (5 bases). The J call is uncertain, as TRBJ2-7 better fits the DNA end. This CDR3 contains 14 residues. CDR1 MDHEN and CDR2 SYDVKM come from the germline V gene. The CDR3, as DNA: TGTGCCAGCTTAAACCAGGGTGAATCCTACGAGCAGTACTTC. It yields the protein CASLNQGESYEQYF.

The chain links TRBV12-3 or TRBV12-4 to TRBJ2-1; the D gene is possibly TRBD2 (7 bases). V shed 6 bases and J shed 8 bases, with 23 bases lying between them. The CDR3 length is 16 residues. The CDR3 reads CASSDRYRGAFDEQFF. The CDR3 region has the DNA TGTGCCAGCAGCGACAGGTACCGGGGGGCTTTCGATGAGCAGTTCTTC.

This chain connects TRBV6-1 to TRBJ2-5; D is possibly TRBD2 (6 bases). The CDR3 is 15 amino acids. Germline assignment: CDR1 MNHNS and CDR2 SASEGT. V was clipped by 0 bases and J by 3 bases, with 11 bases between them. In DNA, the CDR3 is TGTGCCAGCAGTGAAGCGCATGGAGGGAAAGAGACCCAGTACTTC. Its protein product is CASSEAHGGKETQYF.

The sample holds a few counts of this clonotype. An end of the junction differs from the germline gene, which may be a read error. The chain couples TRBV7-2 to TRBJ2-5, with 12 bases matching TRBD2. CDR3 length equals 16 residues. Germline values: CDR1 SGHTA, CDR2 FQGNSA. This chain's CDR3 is CAGSLAGGFNQETQYF. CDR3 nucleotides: TGTGCCGGCAGCCTAGCGGGGGGGTTCAACCAAGAGACCCAGTACTTC.

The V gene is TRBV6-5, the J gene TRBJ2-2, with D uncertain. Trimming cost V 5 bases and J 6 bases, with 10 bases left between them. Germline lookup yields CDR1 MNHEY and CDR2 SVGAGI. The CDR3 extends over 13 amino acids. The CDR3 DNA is TGTGCCAGCAGTACTCTTGCGGCCGGGGAGCTGTTTTTT. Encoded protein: CASSTLAAGELFF.

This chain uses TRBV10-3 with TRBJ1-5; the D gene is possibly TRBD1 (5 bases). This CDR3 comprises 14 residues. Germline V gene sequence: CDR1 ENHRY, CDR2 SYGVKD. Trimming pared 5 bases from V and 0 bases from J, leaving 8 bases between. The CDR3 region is CAISSTDSNQPQHF. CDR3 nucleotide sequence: TGTGCCATCAGTTCGACAGATAGCAATCAGCCCCAGCATTTT.

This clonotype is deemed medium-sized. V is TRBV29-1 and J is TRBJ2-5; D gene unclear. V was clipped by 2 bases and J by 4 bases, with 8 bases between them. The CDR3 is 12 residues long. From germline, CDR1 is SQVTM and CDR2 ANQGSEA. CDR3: CSVERPVETQYF. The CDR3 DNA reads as TGCAGCGTTGAACGGCCGGTAGAGACCCAGTACTTC.

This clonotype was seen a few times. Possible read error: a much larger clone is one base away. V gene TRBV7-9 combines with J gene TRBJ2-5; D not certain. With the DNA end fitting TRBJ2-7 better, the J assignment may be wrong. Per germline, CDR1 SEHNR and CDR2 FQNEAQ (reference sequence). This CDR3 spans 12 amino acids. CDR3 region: CASSQNIYEQYF. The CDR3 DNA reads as TGTGCCAGCAGCCAAAATATCTACGAGCAGTACTTC.

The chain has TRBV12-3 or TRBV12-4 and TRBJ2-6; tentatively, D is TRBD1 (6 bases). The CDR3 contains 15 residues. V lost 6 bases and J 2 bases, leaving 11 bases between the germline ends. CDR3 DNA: TGTGCCAGCAGGGATTCAGGGGCTGGGGCCAACGTCCTGACTTTC. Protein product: CASRDSGAGANVLTF.

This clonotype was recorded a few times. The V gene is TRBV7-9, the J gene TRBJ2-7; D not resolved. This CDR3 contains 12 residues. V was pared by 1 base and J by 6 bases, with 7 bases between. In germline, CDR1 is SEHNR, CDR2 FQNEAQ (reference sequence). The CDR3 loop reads CASSLDVSEQYF. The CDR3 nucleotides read TGTGCCAGCAGCTTAGATGTTTCCGAGCAGTACTTC. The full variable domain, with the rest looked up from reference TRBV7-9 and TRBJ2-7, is DTGVSQNPRHKITKRGQNVTFRCDPISEHNRLYWYRQTLGQGPEFLTYFQNEAQLEKSRLLSDRFSAERPKGSFSTLEIQRTEQGDSAMYLCASSLDVSEQYFGPGTRLTVT.

The CDR3 nucleotides are TGTGCCAGCAGCCTACTCACAGGTGGTCAGGCTTGGGAGACCCAGTACTTC. It is translated as CASSLLTGGQAWETQYF. V usage is TRBV7-9 and J usage is TRBJ2-5; maybe TRBD1 (5 bases). Germline CDR1 is SEHNR and CDR2 is FQNEAQ (reference sequence). Trimming removed 5 bases from V and 5 bases from J, with 24 bases in between. The CDR3 covers 17 residues.